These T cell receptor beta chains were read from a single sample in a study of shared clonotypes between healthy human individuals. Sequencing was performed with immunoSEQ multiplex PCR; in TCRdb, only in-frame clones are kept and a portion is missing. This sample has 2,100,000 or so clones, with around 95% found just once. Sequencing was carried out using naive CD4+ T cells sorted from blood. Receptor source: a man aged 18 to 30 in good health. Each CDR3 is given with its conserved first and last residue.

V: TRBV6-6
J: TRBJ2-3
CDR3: CASSPSGVSTDTQYF

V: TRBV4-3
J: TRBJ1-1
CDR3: CASSQDYGSYTEAFF

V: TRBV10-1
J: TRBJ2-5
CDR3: CASSVRGGETQYF

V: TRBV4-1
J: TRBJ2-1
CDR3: CASSRGLEREQFF

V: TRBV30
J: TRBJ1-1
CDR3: CAWSVTGRNTEAFF

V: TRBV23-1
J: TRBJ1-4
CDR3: CASSPHWRGGEKLFF

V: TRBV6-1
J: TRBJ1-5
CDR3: CASSAAGEIQPQHF

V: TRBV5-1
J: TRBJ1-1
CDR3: CASSGEHGFSEAFF

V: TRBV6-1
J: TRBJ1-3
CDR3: CASRTGPGNTIYF

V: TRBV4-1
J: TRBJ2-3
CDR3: CASSQNPGLASPTDTQYF

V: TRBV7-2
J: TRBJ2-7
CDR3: CASSTGAGGSYEQYF

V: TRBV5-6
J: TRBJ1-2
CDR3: CASSFGTGGASGYTF

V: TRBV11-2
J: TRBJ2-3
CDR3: CATSIETTQYF

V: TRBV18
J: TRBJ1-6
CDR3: CASSQQGAQNSPLHF

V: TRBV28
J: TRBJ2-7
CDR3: CASWPGAGGDEQYF

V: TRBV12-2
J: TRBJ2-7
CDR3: CASRDGRESYEQYF

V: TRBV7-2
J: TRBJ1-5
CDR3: CASSLTADSNQPQHF

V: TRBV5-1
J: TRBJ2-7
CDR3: CASSLGGSGSYEQYF

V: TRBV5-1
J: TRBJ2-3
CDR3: CASSLVPGSGDTQYF

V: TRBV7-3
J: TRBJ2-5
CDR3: CASSPGLAPKTQYF

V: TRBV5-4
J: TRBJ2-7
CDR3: CASSSGLAGGPIYEQYF

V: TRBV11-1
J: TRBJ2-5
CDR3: CASSWGGVQYF

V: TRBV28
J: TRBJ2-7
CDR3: CASSLWGLAGGMIYEQYF

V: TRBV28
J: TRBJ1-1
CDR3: CASSLWGGGPLNTEAFF

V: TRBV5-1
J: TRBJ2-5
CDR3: CASSLTSGEETQYF